The rows below give T cell receptor beta chains drawn from one sample of a study of OX40 agonist ivuxolimab in advanced cancers. The table came from immunoSEQ multiplex PCR; TCRdb's copy has only in-frame clones and leaves some out. Among 55,000 to 70,000 clones listed, roughly 88% were seen once. The source was CD4+ or CD8+ T cells sorted from blood, collected in a trial of the OX40 agonist ivuxolimab. These receptor sequences come from an adult with an advanced solid tumor such as melanoma, head and neck, liver or kidney cancer. The CDR3 runs from the conserved cysteine through the conserved F or W. Each record gives: V gene, J gene, clone size, D gene, CDR3 DNA, CDR3 protein. The D gene is left open where the match is weak. Clone sizes are given selectively: once, few, many, or a class where the clone is expanded.

V gene: TRBV7-2
J gene: TRBJ1-1
clone size: .
D gene: .
CDR3 DNA: TGTGCCAGCAGCCAGCGGACAGCCCCACTCATGAACACTGAAGCTTTCTTT
CDR3 protein: CASSQRTAPLMNTEAFF

V gene: TRBV30
J gene: TRBJ2-7
clone size: .
D gene: .
CDR3 DNA: TGTGCCTGGAGTAACAGGGAGGAGGTGCAGTACTTC
CDR3 protein: CAWSNREEVQYF

V gene: TRBV9
J gene: TRBJ2-5
clone size: .
D gene: TRBD2
CDR3 DNA: TGTGCCAGCAGCGCGGCCCTCGGACTAGCGGGGGCCCGGGGCCCCACAGAGACCCAGTACTTC
CDR3 protein: CASSAALGLAGARGPTETQYF

V gene: TRBV5-4
J gene: TRBJ2-3
clone size: .
D gene: TRBD1
CDR3 DNA: TGTGCCAGCAGCCTCCGGGACAGGGGGGCAGATACGCAGTATTTT
CDR3 protein: CASSLRDRGADTQYF

V gene: TRBV10-3
J gene: TRBJ2-7
clone size: .
D gene: TRBD2
CDR3 DNA: TGTGCCATCAGTGACCCGGGTGGGACTAGCGGTTACGAGCAGTACTTC
CDR3 protein: CAISDPGGTSGYEQYF

V gene: TRBV25-1
J gene: TRBJ2-1
clone size: .
D gene: TRBD1
CDR3 DNA: TGTGCCAGCAGTGAGGGACAGGGGGTGTACAATGAGCAGTTCTTC
CDR3 protein: CASSEGQGVYNEQFF

V gene: TRBV11-3
J gene: TRBJ1-4
clone size: .
D gene: .
CDR3 DNA: TGTGCCAGCAGCTTAAATGCAGGAGATGAAAAACTGTTTTTT
CDR3 protein: CASSLNAGDEKLFF

V gene: TRBV5-1
J gene: TRBJ2-1
clone size: .
D gene: TRBD2
CDR3 DNA: TGCGCCAGCAGCTTGGTGGCGGGGGTGGGCTACAATGAGCAGTTCTTC
CDR3 protein: CASSLVAGVGYNEQFF

V gene: TRBV19
J gene: TRBJ1-4
clone size: .
D gene: .
CDR3 DNA: TGTGCGACGACACCCCGGGGATCAACTAATGAAAAACTGTTTTTT
CDR3 protein: CATTPRGSTNEKLFF

V gene: TRBV28
J gene: TRBJ2-3
clone size: once
D gene: .
CDR3 DNA: TGTGCCAGCAGTTTGAGGGGGTTGGCAGAGTATTTT
CDR3 protein: CASSLRGLAEYF

V gene: TRBV4-3
J gene: TRBJ2-7
clone size: .
D gene: TRBD1
CDR3 DNA: TGCGCCAGCAGCATAGCCGGGACAGGACCCTACGAGCAGTACTTC
CDR3 protein: CASSIAGTGPYEQYF

V gene: TRBV4-2
J gene: TRBJ2-5
clone size: .
D gene: TRBD1
CDR3 DNA: TGTGCCAGCAGCCAATCCTATAATCGGGACAGTGGTCGGGGGACCCAGTACTTC
CDR3 protein: CASSQSYNRDSGRGTQYF

V gene: TRBV5-8
J gene: TRBJ1-2
clone size: once
D gene: .
CDR3 DNA: TGTGCCAGCACCATAGAACAGGGCGACGGCTACACCTTC
CDR3 protein: CASTIEQGDGYTF

V gene: TRBV5-6
J gene: TRBJ2-1
clone size: .
D gene: .
CDR3 DNA: TGTGCCAGCAGCTCCGTCTACAATGAGCAGTTCTTC
CDR3 protein: CASSSVYNEQFF

V gene: TRBV2
J gene: TRBJ2-7
clone size: .
D gene: .
CDR3 DNA: TGTGCCAGCAGTGAACAGCAATCTTCCTACGAGCAGTACTTC
CDR3 protein: CASSEQQSSYEQYF

V gene: TRBV7-2
J gene: TRBJ2-7
clone size: few
D gene: TRBD2
CDR3 DNA: TGTGCCAGCAGCTTAGAACTAGCGGGGGGTACCTACGAGCAGTACTTC
CDR3 protein: CASSLELAGGTYEQYF

V gene: TRBV18
J gene: TRBJ1-1
clone size: .
D gene: .
CDR3 DNA: TGTGCCAGCTCACCCGGTCCGGTGGGATCTACGAACACTGAAGCTTTCTTT
CDR3 protein: CASSPGPVGSTNTEAFF

V gene: TRBV7-2
J gene: TRBJ2-7
clone size: .
D gene: .
CDR3 DNA: TGTGCCAGCAGCTTAGGCGGGCAGGACTCAGTGCAGTACTTC
CDR3 protein: CASSLGGQDSVQYF

V gene: TRBV11-1
J gene: TRBJ2-7
clone size: .
D gene: .
CDR3 DNA: TGTGCCAGCAGCTTTCAGGGATCATACGAGCAGTACTTC
CDR3 protein: CASSFQGSYEQYF

V gene: TRBV5-1
J gene: TRBJ2-5
clone size: .
D gene: .
CDR3 DNA: TGCGCCAGCAGCTTGGGTGTGACCTCCCGGGAGACCCAGTACTTC
CDR3 protein: CASSLGVTSRETQYF

V gene: TRBV29-1
J gene: TRBJ2-7
clone size: .
D gene: TRBD1
CDR3 DNA: TGCAGCGTTCCCGCCGGGACAGGGGGCGACCACGAGCAGTACTTC
CDR3 protein: CSVPAGTGGDHEQYF

V gene: TRBV9
J gene: TRBJ1-6
clone size: .
D gene: .
CDR3 DNA: TGTGCCAGCAGCGTAGGGACAGCTATTAATTCACCCCTCCACTTT
CDR3 protein: CASSVGTAINSPLHF

V gene: TRBV4-3
J gene: TRBJ1-4
clone size: .
D gene: .
CDR3 DNA: TGCGCCAGCAGCCAAGATGGGGGGGCCCTTAATGAAAAACTGTTTTTT
CDR3 protein: CASSQDGGALNEKLFF

V gene: TRBV28
J gene: TRBJ2-7
clone size: .
D gene: .
CDR3 DNA: TGTGCCAGCACTACCCTACTGCAGGGGGGAGTTAGGTCCTACGAGCAGTACTTC
CDR3 protein: CASTTLLQGGVRSYEQYF

V gene: TRBV15
J gene: TRBJ1-5
clone size: .
D gene: .
CDR3 DNA: TGTGCCACCAGCAGAGACCTGGGTCAGCCCCAGCATTTT
CDR3 protein: CATSRDLGQPQHF

V gene: TRBV14
J gene: TRBJ2-2
clone size: .
D gene: .
CDR3 DNA: TGTGCCAGCAGCCGACGGAGTGGGGGGCGCGCGAACACCGGGGAGCTGTTTTTT
CDR3 protein: CASSRRSGGRANTGELFF

V gene: TRBV28
J gene: TRBJ2-7
clone size: .
D gene: .
CDR3 DNA: TGTGCCAGCAGTTTCGGGCCTATCTACGAGCAGTACTTC
CDR3 protein: CASSFGPIYEQYF

V gene: TRBV5-1
J gene: TRBJ1-4
clone size: .
D gene: TRBD1
CDR3 DNA: TGCGCCAGCAGCTTGATGACAGGGAGTGCAACTAATGAAAAACTGTTTTTT
CDR3 protein: CASSLMTGSATNEKLFF

V gene: TRBV5-4
J gene: TRBJ1-1
clone size: few
D gene: TRBD1
CDR3 DNA: TGTGCCAGCAGTTCTAGACAGGGGAGGACTGAAGCTTTCTTT
CDR3 protein: CASSSRQGRTEAFF

V gene: TRBV7-8
J gene: TRBJ2-7
clone size: .
D gene: .
CDR3 DNA: TGTGCCAGCAGCTTCTCCTACGAGCAGTACTTC
CDR3 protein: CASSFSYEQYF

V gene: TRBV6-6
J gene: TRBJ1-6
clone size: .
D gene: .
CDR3 DNA: TGTGCCAGCAGTACACAGAGGTCACCCCTCCACTTT
CDR3 protein: CASSTQRSPLHF

V gene: TRBV28
J gene: TRBJ2-7
clone size: .
D gene: .
CDR3 DNA: TGTGCCAGCAGTCTCACATCCTACGAGCAGTACTTC
CDR3 protein: CASSLTSYEQYF